This TCR beta chain comes out of a study of graft-versus-host responses after intestinal transplantation. Details on this clone: Its antigen is unknown. At the DNA level, this CDR3 is encoded by other sequences in the same sample as well.

Germline V gene data show CDR1 as SGHTA and CDR2 as FQGNSA. Germline trimming cut 8 bases from V and 5 bases from J; bases unmatched to any gene: 8. This CDR3 has 15 amino acids. Libraries were prepared by immunoSEQ multiplex PCR; TCRdb keeps only in-frame clonotypes and omits some of them. The sample contains 55,000 to 65,000 clones, approximately 94% of which appear only once. General study points: Peak levels of circulating GvH clones tracked with early post-transplant HvG declines.

This TCR derives from a human donor who was the organ donor for an intestinal transplant. The source material was unstimulated CD4+ T cells sorted from spleen or lymph node cells, sampled before transplant. V is TRBV7-2 and J is TRBJ2-2, with 10 bases matching TRBD1. The CDR3 nucleotides read TGTGCCAGCGGACGGACAGGGGGTGGGACCGGGGAGCTGTTTTTT. Translation gives CASGRTGGGTGELFF.